This TCR beta chain was observed in a study of T cell responses to AZD1222 COVID-19 vaccine. The CDR3 covers 13 residues. V was clipped by 7 bases and J by 2 bases, with 12 bases between them. Germline values: CDR1 LNHDA, CDR2 SQIVND (reference sequence). Sequencing was performed with immunoSEQ multiplex PCR; in TCRdb, only in-frame clones are kept and a portion is missing. Of about 90,000 clones listed, more than 75% were seen once; the top ten hold about an eighth. V is TRBV19 and J is TRBJ2-7; possibly TRBD1 for D (6 bases). The sequencing here drew on peripheral blood, taken 28 days after the second AZD1222 dose. This sequence originates from an adult who received the AZD1222 COVID-19 vaccine. For the CDR3, the DNA is TGTGCCAGTACCCGGGACACCCCCTACGAGCAGTACTTC. Protein: CASTRDTPYEQYF.